This TCR beta chain appears in the sequencing data of a study of T cells in Graves' hyperthyroidism and ophthalmopathy. As to this clonotype: Its specificity is not known.

Researchers amplified the TCR beta CDR3 regions from RNA transcripts. With the HTBI primer set, the TCR CDR3 went through a first round of RT-PCR. TCRdb analysed the multiplex PCR reads with MiXCR anew, one entry per CDR3 protein. This sample has more than 350,000 distinct CDR3 sequences, with roughly 14% found just once. Study findings and constraints: In the analysis, a 13 V-J model separated ophthalmopathy from stable hyperthyroidism.

The V gene end was trimmed by 0 bases and the J gene end by 4 bases; junction bases not matched to a gene: 17. The CDR3 is 21 amino acids. Germline CDR1 reads LGHNA; CDR2 reads YNFKEQ. The sequencing input was blood. The J gene is TRBJ2-7, the V gene TRBV4-2; 14 bases match TRBD2. This TCR was recovered from a woman in her 30s with Graves' ophthalmopathy. CDR3 sequence: CASSQDGIGLAGGPGFYEQYF. For the CDR3, the DNA is TGTGCCAGCAGCCAAGATGGAATAGGACTAGCGGGGGGACCGGGGTTTTACGAGCAGTACTTC.